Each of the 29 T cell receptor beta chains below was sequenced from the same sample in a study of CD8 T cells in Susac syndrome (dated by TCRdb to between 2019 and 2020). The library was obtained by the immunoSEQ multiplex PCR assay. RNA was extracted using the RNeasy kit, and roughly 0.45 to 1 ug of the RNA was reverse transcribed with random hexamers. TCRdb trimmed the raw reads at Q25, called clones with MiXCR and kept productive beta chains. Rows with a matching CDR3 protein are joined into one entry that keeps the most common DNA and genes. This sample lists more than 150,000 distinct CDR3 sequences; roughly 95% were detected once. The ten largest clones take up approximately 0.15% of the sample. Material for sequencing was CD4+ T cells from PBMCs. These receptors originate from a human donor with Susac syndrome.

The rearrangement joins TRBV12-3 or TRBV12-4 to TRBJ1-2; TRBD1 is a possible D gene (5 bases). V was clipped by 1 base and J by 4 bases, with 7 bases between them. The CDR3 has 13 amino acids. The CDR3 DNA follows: TGTGCCAGCAGTTTAGAGAGGGGCTATGGCTACACCTTC. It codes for CASSLERGYGYTF.

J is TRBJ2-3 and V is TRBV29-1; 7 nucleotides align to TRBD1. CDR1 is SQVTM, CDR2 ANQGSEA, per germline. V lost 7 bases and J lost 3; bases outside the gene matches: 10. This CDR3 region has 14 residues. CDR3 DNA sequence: TGCAGCGCCCAACCGATACAGGGGACAGATACGCAGTATTTT. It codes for CSAQPIQGTDTQYF.

CDR3 in amino acids: CASSLFRNYGYTF. The CDR3 DNA reads TGTGCCAGCAGTTTATTCAGAAACTATGGCTACACCTTC. V gene TRBV27 combines with J gene TRBJ1-2, with D uncertain. The V end lost 1 base, the J end lost 2 bases, and 5 bases lay between the germline ends. The germline V gene has CDR1 MNHEY and CDR2 SMNVEV (reference sequence). This CDR3 is 13 amino acids long.

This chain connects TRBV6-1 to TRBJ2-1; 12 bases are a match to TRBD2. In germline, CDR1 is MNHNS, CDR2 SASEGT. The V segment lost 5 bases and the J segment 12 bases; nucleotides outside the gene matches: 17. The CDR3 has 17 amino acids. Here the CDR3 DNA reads TGTGCCAGCAGTCCTCTAGCGGGGGGGCCCGGTCTGAAAGGGCAGTTCTTC. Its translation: CASSPLAGGPGLKGQFF.

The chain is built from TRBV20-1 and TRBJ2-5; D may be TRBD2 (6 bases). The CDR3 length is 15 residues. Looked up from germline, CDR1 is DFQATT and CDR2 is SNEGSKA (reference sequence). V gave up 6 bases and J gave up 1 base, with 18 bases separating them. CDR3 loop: CSATRDSLGQETQYF. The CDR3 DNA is TGCAGTGCAACAAGGGACTCTCTAGGCCAAGAGACCCAGTACTTC.

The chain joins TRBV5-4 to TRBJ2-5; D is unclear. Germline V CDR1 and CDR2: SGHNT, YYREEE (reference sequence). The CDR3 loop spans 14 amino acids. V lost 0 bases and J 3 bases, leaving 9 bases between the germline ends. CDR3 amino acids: CASSLADRKETQYF. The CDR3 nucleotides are TGTGCCAGCAGCTTGGCCGACCGAAAAGAGACCCAGTACTTC.

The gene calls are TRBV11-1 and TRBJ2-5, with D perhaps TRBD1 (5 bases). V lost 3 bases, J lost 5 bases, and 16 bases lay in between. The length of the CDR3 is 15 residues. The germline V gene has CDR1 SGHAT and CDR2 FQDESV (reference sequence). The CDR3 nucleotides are TGTGCCAGCAGCTTGGTCACAGGCGCGGCGGAGACCCAGTACTTC. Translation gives CASSLVTGAAETQYF.

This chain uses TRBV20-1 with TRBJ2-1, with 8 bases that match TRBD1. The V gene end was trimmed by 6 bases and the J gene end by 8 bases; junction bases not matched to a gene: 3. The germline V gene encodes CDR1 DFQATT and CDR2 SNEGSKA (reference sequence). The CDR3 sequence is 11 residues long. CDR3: CSADRGHEQFF. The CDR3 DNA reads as TGCAGTGCCGACAGGGGACATGAGCAGTTCTTC.

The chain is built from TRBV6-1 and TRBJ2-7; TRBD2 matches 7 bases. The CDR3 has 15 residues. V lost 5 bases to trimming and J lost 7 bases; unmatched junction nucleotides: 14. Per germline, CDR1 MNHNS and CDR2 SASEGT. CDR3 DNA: TGTGCCAGCAGTTCCCGGGGGGACCCCCCGGGAGAGCAGTACTTC. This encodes CASSSRGDPPGEQYF.

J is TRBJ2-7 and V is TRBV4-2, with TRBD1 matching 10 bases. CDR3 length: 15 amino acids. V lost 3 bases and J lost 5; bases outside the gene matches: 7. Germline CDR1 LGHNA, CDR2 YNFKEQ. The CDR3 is CASSQRTGGVHEQYF. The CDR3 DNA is TGTGCCAGCAGCCAGAGGACAGGGGGGGTGCACGAGCAGTACTTC.

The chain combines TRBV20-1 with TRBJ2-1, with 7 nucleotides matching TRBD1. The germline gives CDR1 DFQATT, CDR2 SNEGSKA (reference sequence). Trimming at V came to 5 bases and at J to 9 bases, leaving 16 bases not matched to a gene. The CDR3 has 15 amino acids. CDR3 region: CSAHLRTGSDAEQFF. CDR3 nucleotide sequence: TGCAGTGCTCATTTAAGGACAGGATCGGACGCTGAGCAGTTCTTC.

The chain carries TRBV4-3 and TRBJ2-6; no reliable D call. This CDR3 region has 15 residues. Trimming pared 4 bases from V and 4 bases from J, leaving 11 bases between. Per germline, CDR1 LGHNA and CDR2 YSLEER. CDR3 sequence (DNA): TGCGCCAGCAGCCTGGCCCCCTCCGGGGCCAACGTCCTGACTTTC. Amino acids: CASSLAPSGANVLTF.

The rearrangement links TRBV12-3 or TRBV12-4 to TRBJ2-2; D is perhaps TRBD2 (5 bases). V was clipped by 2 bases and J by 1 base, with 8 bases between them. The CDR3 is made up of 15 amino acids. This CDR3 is CASSLPGLNTGELFF. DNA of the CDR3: TGTGCCAGCAGTTTACCCGGACTGAACACCGGGGAGCTGTTTTTT.

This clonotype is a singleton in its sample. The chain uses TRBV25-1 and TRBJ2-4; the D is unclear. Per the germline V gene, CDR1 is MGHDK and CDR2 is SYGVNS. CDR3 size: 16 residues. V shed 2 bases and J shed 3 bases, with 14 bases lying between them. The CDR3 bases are TGTGCCAGCAGTGAAGTAGGGCGGTCAAACAAAAACATTCAGTACTTC. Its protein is CASSEVGRSNKNIQYF.

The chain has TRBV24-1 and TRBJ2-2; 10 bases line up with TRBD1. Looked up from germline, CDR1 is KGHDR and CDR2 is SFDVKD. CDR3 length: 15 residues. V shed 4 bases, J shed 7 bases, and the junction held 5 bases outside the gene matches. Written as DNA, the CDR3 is TGTGCCACCAGTGAGGGGACAGGGGACGGCGGGGAGCTGTTTTTT. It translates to CATSEGTGDGGELFF.

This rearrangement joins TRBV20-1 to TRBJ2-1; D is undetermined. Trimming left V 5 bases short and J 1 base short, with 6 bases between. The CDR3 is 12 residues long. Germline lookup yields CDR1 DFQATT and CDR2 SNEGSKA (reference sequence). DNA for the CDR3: TGCAGTGCTGCACTTTCCTACAATGAGCAGTTCTTC. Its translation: CSAALSYNEQFF.

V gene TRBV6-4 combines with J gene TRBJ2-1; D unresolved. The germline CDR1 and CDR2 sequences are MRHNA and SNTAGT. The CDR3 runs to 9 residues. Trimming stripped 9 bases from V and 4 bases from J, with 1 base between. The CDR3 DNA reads TGTGCCAGATACAATGAGCAGTTCTTC. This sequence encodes CARYNEQFF.

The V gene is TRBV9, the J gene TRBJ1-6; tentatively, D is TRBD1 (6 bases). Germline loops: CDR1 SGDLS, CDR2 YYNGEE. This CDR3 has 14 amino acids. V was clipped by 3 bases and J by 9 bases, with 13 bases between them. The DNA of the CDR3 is TGTGCCAGCAGCGCAACAGGGTCTTCTTCACCCCTCCACTTT. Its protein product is CASSATGSSSPLHF.

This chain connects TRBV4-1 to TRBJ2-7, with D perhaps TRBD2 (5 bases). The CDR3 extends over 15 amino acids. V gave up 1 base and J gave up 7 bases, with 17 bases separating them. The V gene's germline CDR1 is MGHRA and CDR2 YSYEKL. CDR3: CASSQVVRTRGEQYF. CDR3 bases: TGCGCCAGCAGCCAAGTGGTCAGGACCAGAGGGGAGCAGTACTTC.

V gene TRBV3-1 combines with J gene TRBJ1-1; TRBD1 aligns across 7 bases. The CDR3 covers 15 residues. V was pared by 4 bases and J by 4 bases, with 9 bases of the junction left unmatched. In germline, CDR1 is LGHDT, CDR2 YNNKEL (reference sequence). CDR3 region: CASSPPTGMGTEAFF. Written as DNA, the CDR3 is TGTGCCAGCAGCCCACCGACAGGGATGGGCACTGAAGCTTTCTTT.

Here the CDR3 reads CSARDPGQSTDTQYF. In nucleotides, the CDR3 is TGCAGTGCTAGAGATCCTGGACAGAGCACAGATACGCAGTATTTT. The rearrangement joins TRBV20-1 to TRBJ2-3, with D perhaps TRBD1 (6 bases). This CDR3 has 15 amino acids. V lost 0 bases and J 0 bases, leaving 10 bases between the germline ends. Germline V gives CDR1 DFQATT, CDR2 SNEGSKA (reference sequence).

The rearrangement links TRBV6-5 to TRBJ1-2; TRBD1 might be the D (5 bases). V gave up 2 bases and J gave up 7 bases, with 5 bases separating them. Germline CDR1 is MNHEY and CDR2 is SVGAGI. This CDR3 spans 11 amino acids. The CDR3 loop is CASSYGAGYTF. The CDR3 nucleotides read TGTGCCAGCAGTTACGGGGCTGGCTACACCTTC.

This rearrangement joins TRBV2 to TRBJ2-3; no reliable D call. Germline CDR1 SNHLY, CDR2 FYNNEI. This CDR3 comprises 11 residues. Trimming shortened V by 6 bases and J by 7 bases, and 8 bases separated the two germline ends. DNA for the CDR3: TGTGCCAGCAGAGCCGAGAATACGCAGTATTTT. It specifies CASRAENTQYF. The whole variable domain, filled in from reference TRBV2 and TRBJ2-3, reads EPEVTQTPSHQVTQMGQEVILRCVPISNHLYFYWYRQILGQKVEFLVSFYNNEISEKSEIFDDQFSVERPDGSNFTLKIRSTKLEDSAMYFCASRAENTQYFGPGTRLTVL.

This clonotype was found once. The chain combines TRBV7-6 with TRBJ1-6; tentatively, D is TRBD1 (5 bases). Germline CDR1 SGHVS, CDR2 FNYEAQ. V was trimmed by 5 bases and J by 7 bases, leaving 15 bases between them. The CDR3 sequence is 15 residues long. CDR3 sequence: CASSPRGRGNSPLHF. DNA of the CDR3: TGTGCCAGCAGCCCTCGGGGCCGGGGAAATTCACCCCTCCACTTT. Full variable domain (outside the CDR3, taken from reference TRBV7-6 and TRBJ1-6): GAGVSQSPRYKVTKRGQDVALRCDPISGHVSLYWYRQALGQGPEFLTYFNYEAQQDKSGLPNDRFSAERPEGSISTLTIQRTEQRDSAMYRCASSPRGRGNSPLHFGNGTRLTVT.

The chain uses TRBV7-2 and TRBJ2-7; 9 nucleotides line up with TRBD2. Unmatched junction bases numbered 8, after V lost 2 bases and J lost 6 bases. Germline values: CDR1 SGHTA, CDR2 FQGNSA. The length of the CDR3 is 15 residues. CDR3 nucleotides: TGTGCCAGCAGCTTACACTCGGGACTAGCCGGCGAGCAGTACTTC. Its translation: CASSLHSGLAGEQYF.

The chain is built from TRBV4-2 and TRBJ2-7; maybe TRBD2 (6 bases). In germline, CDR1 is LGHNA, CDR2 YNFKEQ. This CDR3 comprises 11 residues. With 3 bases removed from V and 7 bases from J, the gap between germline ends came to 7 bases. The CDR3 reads CASSHGGEQYF. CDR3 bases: TGTGCCAGCAGCCACGGAGGGGAGCAGTACTTC.

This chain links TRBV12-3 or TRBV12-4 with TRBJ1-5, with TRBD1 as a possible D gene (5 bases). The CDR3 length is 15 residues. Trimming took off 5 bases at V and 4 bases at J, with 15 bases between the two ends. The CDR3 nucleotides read TGTGCCAGCAGTCCCCTGGGGGGGGTGAATCAGCCCCAGCATTTT. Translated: CASSPLGGVNQPQHF.

This CDR3 reads CASSRETGLTGELFF. Written as DNA, the CDR3 is TGTGCCAGCAGCCGGGAGACAGGGCTTACCGGGGAGCTGTTTTTT. The chain uses TRBV5-6 and TRBJ2-2, with D maybe TRBD1 (7 bases). CDR1 is SGHDT, CDR2 YYEEEE, per germline. V shed 4 bases and J shed 5 bases, with 15 bases lying between them. This CDR3 is built from 15 residues.

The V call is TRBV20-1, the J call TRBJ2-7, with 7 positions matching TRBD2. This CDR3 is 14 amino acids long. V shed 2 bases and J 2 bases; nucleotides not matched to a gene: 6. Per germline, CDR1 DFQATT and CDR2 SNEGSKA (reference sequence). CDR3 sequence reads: CSARPAGRPYEQYF. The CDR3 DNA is TGCAGTGCTAGACCAGCGGGAAGACCCTACGAGCAGTACTTC.